The clone carrying this T cell receptor (beta chain) has just a few counts. This entry is derived from a study of blood T cells in healthy people across ages. The authors ran a second PCR of about 7 to 12 cycles using a sample-barcoded 5' primer and a J-beta primer mix. One entry per CDR3 protein, called by TCRdb with MiXCR from the 5' RACE reads. The sample yields about 1.4 million distinct CDR3 sequences, 55% to 75% seen once. This CDR3 region has 13 residues. Germline-derived CDR1 and CDR2 are SNHLY and FYNNEI. The V end was cut by 2 bases, the J end by 10 bases, with 12 bases between. The receptor was derived from a man younger than 35 in good health. Input material: blood. The chain is built from TRBV2 and TRBJ2-1, with D hard to call. As DNA, the CDR3 is TGTGCCAGCAGTGAATGGCGCTTTGGGGAGCAGTTCTTC. This encodes CASSEWRFGEQFF.